This entry lists 2 T cell receptor beta chains sequenced from one sample in a study of cytomegalovirus exposure and HLA in healthy donors. Primers included in the PCR were 60 Vbeta and 13 Jbeta primers. Produced via immunoSEQ multiplex PCR; TCRdb's table is partial and in-frame only. The table records roughly 200,000 clones, about 80% of them present only once. The sample consisted of PBMCs. The receptor source for this set is a woman aged 60-70 years in good health and CMV-seropositive.

The chain recombines TRBV29-1 with TRBJ2-3; D might be TRBD2 (6 bases). Germline CDR1 reads SQVTM; CDR2 reads ANQGSEA. This CDR3 region has 13 residues. With 6 bases removed from V and 3 bases from J, the gap between germline ends came to 13 bases. The chain's CDR3 is CSVGRGSTDTQYF. The CDR3, as DNA: TGCAGCGTCGGGCGGGGTTCTACAGATACGCAGTATTTT.

The chain joins TRBV4-1 to TRBJ1-3; 8 bases agree with TRBD1. Germline V CDR1 and CDR2: MGHRA, YSYEKL. Trimming cost V 1 base and J 3 bases; bases outside gene matches: 8. The CDR3 extends over 17 amino acids. The CDR3 nucleotides are TGCGCCAGCAGCCAAGGGACAGGGCGCGCATTTGGAAACACCATATATTTT. Its protein is CASSQGTGRAFGNTIYF.